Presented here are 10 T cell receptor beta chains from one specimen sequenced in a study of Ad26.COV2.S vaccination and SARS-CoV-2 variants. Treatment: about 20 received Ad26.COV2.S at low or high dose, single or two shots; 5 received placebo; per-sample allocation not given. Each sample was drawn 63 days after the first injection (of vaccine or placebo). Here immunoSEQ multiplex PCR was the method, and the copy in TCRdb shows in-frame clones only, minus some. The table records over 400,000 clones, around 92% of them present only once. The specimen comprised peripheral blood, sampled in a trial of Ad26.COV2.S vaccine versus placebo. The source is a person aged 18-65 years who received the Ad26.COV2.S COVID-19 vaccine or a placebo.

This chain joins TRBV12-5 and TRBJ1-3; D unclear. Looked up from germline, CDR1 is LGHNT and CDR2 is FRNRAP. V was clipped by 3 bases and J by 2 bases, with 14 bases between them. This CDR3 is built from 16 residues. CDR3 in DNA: TGTGCTAGTGGTTTCGGGCAAACCTCCCCTGGAAACACCATATATTTT. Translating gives CASGFGQTSPGNTIYF.

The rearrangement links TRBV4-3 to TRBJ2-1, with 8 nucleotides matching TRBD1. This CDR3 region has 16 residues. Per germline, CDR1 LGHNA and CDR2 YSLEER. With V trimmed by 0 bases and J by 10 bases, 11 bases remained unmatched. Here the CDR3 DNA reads TGCGCCAGCAGCCAAGATCGGTTTCGGACAGGGAGAGAGCAGTTCTTC. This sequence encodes CASSQDRFRTGREQFF.

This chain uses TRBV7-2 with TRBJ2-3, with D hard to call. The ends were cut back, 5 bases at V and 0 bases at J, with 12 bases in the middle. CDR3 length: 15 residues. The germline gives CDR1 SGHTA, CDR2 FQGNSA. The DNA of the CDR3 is TGTGCCAGCAGCCTGTGGACGACTAGCACAGATACGCAGTATTTT. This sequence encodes CASSLWTTSTDTQYF.

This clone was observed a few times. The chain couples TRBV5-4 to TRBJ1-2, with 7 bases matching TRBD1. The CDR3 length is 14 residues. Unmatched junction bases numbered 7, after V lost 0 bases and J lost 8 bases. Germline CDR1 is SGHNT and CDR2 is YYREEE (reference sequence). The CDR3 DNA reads TGTGCCAGCAGCTTGGGACAGGGAGTGATAGGCTACACCTTC. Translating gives CASSLGQGVIGYTF.

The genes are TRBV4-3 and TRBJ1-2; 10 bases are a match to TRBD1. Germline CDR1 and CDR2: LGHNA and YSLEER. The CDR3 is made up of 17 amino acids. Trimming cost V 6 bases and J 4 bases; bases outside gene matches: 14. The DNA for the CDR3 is TGCGCCAGCAGTCGCTACGGGACCGGGACAGGGGTCTATGGCTACACCTTC. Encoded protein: CASSRYGTGTGVYGYTF.

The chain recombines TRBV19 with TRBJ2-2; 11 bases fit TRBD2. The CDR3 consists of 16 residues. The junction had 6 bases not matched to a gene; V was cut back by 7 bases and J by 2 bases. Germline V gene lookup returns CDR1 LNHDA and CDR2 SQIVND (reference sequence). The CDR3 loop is CASMVLAGGNTGELFF. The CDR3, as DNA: TGTGCCAGTATGGTCCTAGCGGGGGGAAACACCGGGGAGCTGTTTTTT.

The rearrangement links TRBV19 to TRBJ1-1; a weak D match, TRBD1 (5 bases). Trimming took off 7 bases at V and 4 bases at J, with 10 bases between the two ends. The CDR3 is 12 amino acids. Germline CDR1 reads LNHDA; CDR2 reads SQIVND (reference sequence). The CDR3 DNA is TGTGCCAGTATGGGGGTTTTCACTGAAGCTTTCTTT. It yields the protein CASMGVFTEAFF.

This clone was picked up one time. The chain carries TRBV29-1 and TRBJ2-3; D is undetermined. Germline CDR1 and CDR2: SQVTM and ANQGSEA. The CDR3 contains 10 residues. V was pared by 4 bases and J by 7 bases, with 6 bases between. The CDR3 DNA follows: TGCAGCGTTGGGGAAAATACGCAGTATTTT. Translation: CSVGENTQYF.

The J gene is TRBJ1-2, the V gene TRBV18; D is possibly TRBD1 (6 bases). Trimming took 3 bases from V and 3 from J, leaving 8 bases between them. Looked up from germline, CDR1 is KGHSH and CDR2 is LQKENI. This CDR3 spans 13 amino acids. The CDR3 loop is CASSPGTHYGYTF. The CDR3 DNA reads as TGTGCCAGCTCACCCGGGACACACTATGGCTACACCTTC.

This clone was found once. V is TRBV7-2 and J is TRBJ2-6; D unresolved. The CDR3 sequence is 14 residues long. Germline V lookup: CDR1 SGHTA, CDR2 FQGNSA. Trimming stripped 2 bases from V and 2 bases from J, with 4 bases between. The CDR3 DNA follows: TGTGCCAGCAGCTTACATCCTGGGGCCAACGTCCTGACTTTC. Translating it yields CASSLHPGANVLTF.